A single sample is the source of the 26 T cell receptor beta chains below, sequenced in a study of T-cell memory formation after mild COVID-19. MiXCR, applied by TCRdb to the 5' RACE reads, yields one record per CDR3 protein. The data contain more than 110,000 distinct CDR3 sequences, approximately 25% of them singletons. The sample comprised PBMCs or a T cell subset sorted from them (not recorded which). The receptors were gathered from an adult woman who had mild COVID-19 (a few samples of this study predate the infection). Cell type and time point are not known.

This chain links TRBV7-2 with TRBJ2-3, with TRBD2 matching over 10 bases. Germline V lookup: CDR1 SGHTA, CDR2 FQGNSA. With V trimmed by 0 bases and J by 2 bases, 5 bases remained unmatched. This CDR3 region has 17 residues. CDR3 residues: CASSLAASGRVTDTQYF. CDR3 nucleotide sequence: TGTGCCAGCAGCTTAGCGGCTAGCGGGAGAGTCACAGATACGCAGTATTTT.

This chain joins TRBV9 and TRBJ2-3; weak D call: TRBD2 (5 bases). The CDR3 runs 16 residues. Trimming removed 0 bases at V and 4 bases at J, with 15 bases between. In germline, CDR1 is SGDLS, CDR2 YYNGEE. CDR3 region: CASSVDAFARADTQYF. The CDR3, as DNA: TGTGCCAGCAGCGTAGACGCTTTTGCGAGGGCAGATACGCAGTATTTT.

This clonotype has only a few counts. V is TRBV7-9 and J is TRBJ1-1, with D possibly matching TRBD1 (5 bases). Germline CDR1 and CDR2: SEHNR and FQNEAQ (reference sequence). The CDR3 is 15 amino acids. Trimming shortened V by 4 bases and J by 1 base, and 13 bases separated the two germline ends. DNA for the CDR3: TGTGCCAGCAGCTCACCCGACAGTCCGAACACTGAAGCTTTCTTT. As protein: CASSSPDSPNTEAFF.

V and J are TRBV4-1 and TRBJ2-7; possibly TRBD2 for D (5 bases). V lost 3 bases, J lost 4 bases, and 25 bases lay in between. The germline V gene encodes CDR1 MGHRA and CDR2 YSYEKL. This CDR3 contains 18 residues. CDR3 residues: CASSQTLTPDLTGYEQYF. CDR3 DNA: TGCGCCAGCAGCCAGACGCTAACTCCGGACTTAACGGGGTACGAGCAGTACTTC.

The sample holds a few counts of this clonotype. The chain carries TRBV7-6 and TRBJ1-1, with D hard to call. The CDR3 has 12 amino acids. Germline assignment: CDR1 SGHVS and CDR2 FNYEAQ. V shed 6 bases and J shed 7 bases, with 12 bases lying between them. As DNA, the CDR3 is TGTGCCAGCAGAAAAGACGGGGATGAAGCTTTCTTT. It codes for CASRKDGDEAFF.

This chain connects TRBV7-9 to TRBJ2-7; 10 bases match TRBD2. The CDR3 spans 17 residues. CDR1 is SEHNR and CDR2 is FQNEAQ in the germline V gene (reference sequence). V shed 8 bases and J 3 bases; nucleotides not matched to a gene: 16. In DNA form, the CDR3 reads TGTGCCAGCCTATCGGGGCTAGCGGGAGAGGATGGCTACGAGCAGTACTTC. Encoded protein: CASLSGLAGEDGYEQYF.

Only a few counts were recorded for this clonotype. The gene calls are TRBV7-9 and TRBJ2-2; tentatively, D is TRBD1 (6 bases). With 4 bases removed from V and 0 bases from J, the gap between germline ends came to 15 bases. In germline, CDR1 is SEHNR, CDR2 FQNEAQ (reference sequence). The CDR3 is 17 residues long. CDR3 bases: TGTGCCAGCAGCTCAATTCACGGACAGCCGAACACCGGGGAGCTGTTTTTT. Protein product: CASSSIHGQPNTGELFF.

This clonotype has more than one count but fewer than ten. The rearrangement joins TRBV12-3 or TRBV12-4 to TRBJ1-1; D gene uncertain. V was cut by 6 bases and J by 6 bases, with 8 bases left in between. The CDR3 sequence is 11 residues long. CDR3 loop: CASSPGPEAFF. The CDR3 DNA is TGTGCCAGCAGCCCAGGACCTGAAGCTTTCTTT.

A few counts support this clonotype. The chain recombines TRBV20-1 with TRBJ1-5; D unresolved. The germline V gene encodes CDR1 DFQATT and CDR2 SNEGSKA (reference sequence). CDR3 length: 17 amino acids. V lost 1 base and J 0 bases, leaving 16 bases between the germline ends. The DNA of the CDR3 is TGCAGTGCTAGAGCTCTACTGGAGGTCCATAGCAATCAGCCCCAGCATTTT. Its protein product is CSARALLEVHSNQPQHF.

The gene calls are TRBV7-9 and TRBJ2-1; D unresolved. Looked up from germline, CDR1 is SEHNR and CDR2 is FQNEAQ (reference sequence). This CDR3 spans 15 amino acids. V was shortened by 2 bases and J by 4 bases, with 12 bases between the two germline ends. The DNA of the CDR3 is TGTGCCAGCAGCTTAAGCTGGGATTCATACAATGAGCAGTTCTTC. Translation: CASSLSWDSYNEQFF.

The chain's CDR3 is CASSLGTWGRTQYF. The CDR3 coding sequence is TGTGCCAGCAGTTTAGGGACCTGGGGCAGGACCCAGTACTTC. This chain connects TRBV6-5 to TRBJ2-5; tentatively, D is TRBD1 or TRBD2 (5 bases each). The V end lost 4 bases, the J end lost 7 bases, and 16 bases lay between the germline ends. Germline assignment: CDR1 MNHEY and CDR2 SVGAGI. CDR3 length equals 14 residues.

The rearrangement uses TRBV13 and TRBJ1-1; no reliable D call. Germline-derived CDR1 and CDR2 are PRHDT and FYEKMQ (reference sequence). This CDR3 is 15 amino acids long. Deletions cut 6 bases from V and 0 bases from J, with 14 bases between. CDR3 DNA sequence: TGTGCCAGCAGAGCTTACCTTAATCTGAACACTGAAGCTTTCTTT. Its translation: CASRAYLNLNTEAFF.

There are a few counts of this clonotype. V and J are TRBV12-3 or TRBV12-4 and TRBJ2-5; D gene uncertain. The ends were cut back, 6 bases at V and 4 bases at J, with 15 bases in the middle. The CDR3 has 14 residues. The CDR3 region has the DNA TGTGCCAGCAGCCTGGTTTCATTTCGAGAGACCCAGTACTTC. Its translation: CASSLVSFRETQYF.

The V gene is TRBV5-1, the J gene TRBJ1-4; D ambiguous. Germline V gives CDR1 SGHRS, CDR2 YFSETQ. V lost 0 bases, J lost 5 bases, and 11 bases lay in between. The CDR3 is 15 amino acids. The CDR3 reads CASSLAVEGNEKLFF. CDR3 coding DNA: TGCGCCAGCAGCTTGGCGGTAGAAGGAAATGAAAAACTGTTTTTT.

The gene calls are TRBV3-1 and TRBJ2-5; perhaps TRBD1 as D (6 bases). CDR1 is LGHDT, CDR2 YNNKEL, per germline (reference sequence). V shed 4 bases and J shed 7 bases, with 19 bases lying between them. The CDR3 extends over 15 amino acids. DNA of the CDR3: TGTGCCAGCAGCCTCCCACAGGGCATCCCTGGGACCCAGTACTTC. Translating it yields CASSLPQGIPGTQYF.

A few counts support this clonotype. The chain is built from TRBV30 and TRBJ2-3; D remains ambiguous. Germline-derived CDR1 and CDR2 are GTSNPN and SVGIG (reference sequence). Trimming stripped 0 bases from V and 2 bases from J, with 15 bases between. This CDR3 region has 16 residues. The CDR3 here is CAWSVGYLGNTDTQYF. As DNA, the CDR3 is TGTGCCTGGAGTGTAGGGTATCTTGGGAACACAGATACGCAGTATTTT. Combining the CDR3 with reference TRBV30 and TRBJ2-3 gives the whole variable domain SQTIHQWPATLVQPVGSPLSLECTVEGTSNPNLYWYRQAAGRGLQLLFYSVGIGQISSEVPQNLSASRPQDRQFILSSKKLLLSDSGFYLCAWSVGYLGNTDTQYFGPGTRLTVL.

This clonotype was counted a few times. In DNA, the CDR3 is TGTGCCAGCAGAGGGGACAGCATGGGAGACACTGAAGCTTTCTTT. Residues: CASRGDSMGDTEAFF. The gene calls are TRBV7-9 and TRBJ1-1; TRBD1 aligns across 7 bases. J gave up 3 bases and V 6 bases, and 10 bases lay outside the gene matches. The CDR3 has 15 residues. CDR1 is SEHNR and CDR2 is FQNEAQ in the germline V gene (reference sequence).

This clonotype appeared a few times. The chain combines TRBV7-9 with TRBJ2-1; D remains ambiguous. CDR1 is SEHNR and CDR2 is FQNEAQ in the germline V gene (reference sequence). Trimming removed 6 bases from V and 4 bases from J, with 13 bases in between. The CDR3 runs to 14 residues. The chain's CDR3 is CASSHPDGYNEQFF. Written as DNA, the CDR3 is TGTGCCAGCAGTCATCCCGATGGGTACAATGAGCAGTTCTTC.

The J gene is TRBJ1-1, the V gene TRBV27; 7 nucleotides align to TRBD1. Germline-derived CDR1 and CDR2 are MNHEY and SMNVEV (reference sequence). The V segment lost 4 bases and the J segment 3 bases; nucleotides outside the gene matches: 8. The CDR3 has 15 amino acids. Here the CDR3 DNA reads TGTGCCAGCAGTTCTCCAGGGGGGCTCGACACTGAAGCTTTCTTT. Amino acid sequence: CASSSPGGLDTEAFF.

This clonotype was seen a handful of times. This chain links TRBV28 with TRBJ1-5; possible D gene TRBD1, 5 bases. The length of the CDR3 is 16 residues. V lost 2 bases to trimming and J lost 6 bases, with 17 bases between them. Germline CDR1 and CDR2: MDHEN and SYDVKM. The CDR3: CASSLLLFRGGQPQHF. CDR3 sequence (DNA): TGTGCCAGCAGTTTACTCCTCTTTAGGGGCGGTCAGCCCCAGCATTTT.

This clonotype was recorded at least ten times. The rearrangement joins TRBV20-1 to TRBJ2-7; 8 bases agree with TRBD2. Germline V gene data show CDR1 as DFQATT and CDR2 as SNEGSKA (reference sequence). J was trimmed by 4 bases and V by 3 bases; bases with no gene match: 14. The length of the CDR3 is 16 residues. CDR3 protein: CSAREMRGSGMYEQYF. The CDR3 bases are TGCAGTGCTAGGGAGATGCGGGGTAGCGGGATGTACGAGCAGTACTTC.

This clonotype showed up just a few times. This sequence joins TRBV20-1 and TRBJ2-7; D unclear. V dropped 0 bases and J dropped 2 bases, with 8 bases sitting between them. This CDR3 spans 13 amino acids. Per the germline V gene, CDR1 is DFQATT and CDR2 is SNEGSKA (reference sequence). Here the CDR3 reads CSARDEEPYEQYF. Here the CDR3 DNA reads TGCAGTGCTAGAGATGAAGAACCCTACGAGCAGTACTTC.

The chain couples TRBV2 to TRBJ2-1; D uncertain. The germline CDR1 and CDR2 sequences are SNHLY and FYNNEI. The V end was cut by 8 bases, the J end by 4 bases, with 12 bases between. The CDR3 loop spans 13 amino acids. CDR3 bases: TGTGCCAGCGAAGGGTTGCATTACAATGAGCAGTTCTTC. It codes for CASEGLHYNEQFF.

The gene calls are TRBV4-3 and TRBJ2-2; tentative D call: TRBD2 (5 bases). Germline V CDR1 and CDR2: LGHNA, YSLEER. This CDR3 comprises 14 residues. With 4 bases removed from V and 8 bases from J, the gap between germline ends came to 14 bases. This CDR3 reads CASSPEELTGELFF. CDR3 bases: TGCGCCAGCAGCCCGGAGGAACTGACAGGGGAGCTGTTTTTT.

This clonotype was seen a handful of times. This chain joins TRBV7-6 and TRBJ2-1; D unresolved. V dropped 1 base and J dropped 0 bases, with 10 bases sitting between them. The CDR3 spans 16 residues. Germline CDR1 is SGHVS and CDR2 is FNYEAQ. CDR3 residues: CASSLVGHSSYNEQFF. The CDR3 bases are TGTGCCAGCAGCTTAGTAGGTCATAGCTCCTACAATGAGCAGTTCTTC. Using reference TRBV7-6 and TRBJ2-1 for the parts outside the CDR3, the full variable domain is GAGVSQSPRYKVTKRGQDVALRCDPISGHVSLYWYRQALGQGPEFLTYFNYEAQQDKSGLPNDRFSAERPEGSISTLTIQRTEQRDSAMYRCASSLVGHSSYNEQFFGPGTRLTVL.

CDR3 in amino acids: CASSGGLQETQYF. DNA for the CDR3: TGTGCCAGCAGCGGGGGGTTGCAAGAGACCCAGTACTTC. The chain couples TRBV9 to TRBJ2-5; TRBD1 or TRBD2 may be the D gene (5 bases each). Trimming pared 3 bases from V and 2 bases from J, leaving 8 bases between. The CDR3 runs 13 residues. CDR1 and CDR2 from the germline V gene are SGDLS and YYNGEE. Full variable domain (outside the CDR3, taken from reference TRBV9 and TRBJ2-5): DSGVTQTPKHLITATGQRVTLRCSPRSGDLSVYWYQQSLDQGLQFLIQYYNGEERAKGNILERFSAQQFPDLHSELNLSSLELGDSALYFCASSGGLQETQYFGPGTRLLVL.